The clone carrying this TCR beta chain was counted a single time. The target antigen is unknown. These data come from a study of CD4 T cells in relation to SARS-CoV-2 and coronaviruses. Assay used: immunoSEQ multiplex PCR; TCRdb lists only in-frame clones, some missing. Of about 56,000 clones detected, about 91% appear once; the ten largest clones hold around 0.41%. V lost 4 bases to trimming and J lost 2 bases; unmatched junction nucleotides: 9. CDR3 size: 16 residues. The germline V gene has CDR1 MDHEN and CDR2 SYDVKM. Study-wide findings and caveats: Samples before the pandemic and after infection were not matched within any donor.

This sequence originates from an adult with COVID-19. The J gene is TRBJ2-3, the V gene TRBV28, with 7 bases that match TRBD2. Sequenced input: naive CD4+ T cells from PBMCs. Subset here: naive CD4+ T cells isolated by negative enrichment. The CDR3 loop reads CASSSYLGLSTDTQYF. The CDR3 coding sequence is TGTGCCAGCAGTTCCTACCTGGGACTATCCACAGATACGCAGTATTTT.